This is a list of T cell receptor beta chains from one sample in a study of post-analysis software for immune sequencing data. TCRdb re-called the PCR reads through MiXCR, storing one row per CDR3 protein. The table has around 150,000 distinct CDR3 sequences, under 40% seen once. The sample was blood, taken after autologous hematopoietic stem cell transplantation. The receptors were gathered from a girl between 5 and 17 years old with multiple sclerosis. Each CDR3 is given with its conserved first and last residue. D genes are given only for firm matches. Rows may omit the clone size; those that give it use once, few, many or a size class.

CDR3 length: 16; V gene: TRBV6-6; D gene: NA; clone size: NA; J gene: TRBJ2-7; CDR3 protein: CASSYAWEKEAYEQYF; CDR3 DNA: TGTGCCAGCAGTTACGCCTGGGAGAAGGAGGCCTACGAGCAGTACTTC
CDR3 length: 13; V gene: TRBV20-1; D gene: NA; clone size: NA; J gene: TRBJ2-5; CDR3 protein: CSAREGSDETQYF; CDR3 DNA: TGCAGTGCTAGAGAAGGAAGTGACGAGACCCAGTACTTC
CDR3 length: 16; V gene: TRBV6-5; D gene: NA; clone size: NA; J gene: TRBJ1-1; CDR3 protein: CASSYMEPKSYTEAFF; CDR3 DNA: TGTGCCAGCAGTTACATGGAGCCCAAATCATACACTGAAGCTTTCTTT
CDR3 length: 13; V gene: TRBV9; D gene: TRBD2; clone size: once; J gene: TRBJ2-7; CDR3 protein: CASNPGGPGEQYF; CDR3 DNA: TGTGCCAGCAACCCGGGAGGGCCCGGGGAGCAGTACTTC
CDR3 length: 15; V gene: TRBV29-1; D gene: TRBD2; clone size: few; J gene: TRBJ2-1; CDR3 protein: CSVPRASGSRYEQFF; CDR3 DNA: TGCAGCGTCCCAAGGGCTAGCGGGAGTAGGTATGAGCAGTTCTTC
CDR3 length: 16; V gene: TRBV6-5; D gene: NA; clone size: NA; J gene: TRBJ2-1; CDR3 protein: CASSPYSARVYNEQFF; CDR3 DNA: TGTGCCAGCAGCCCTTACTCCGCTCGGGTGTACAATGAGCAGTTCTTC
CDR3 length: 14; V gene: TRBV7-2; D gene: TRBD2; clone size: few; J gene: TRBJ2-7; CDR3 protein: CASSLLGLAYEQYF; CDR3 DNA: TGTGCCAGCAGCCTGCTGGGACTAGCCTACGAGCAGTACTTC
CDR3 length: 13; V gene: TRBV7-6; D gene: NA; clone size: few; J gene: TRBJ2-7; CDR3 protein: CASSPQGTYEQYF; CDR3 DNA: TGTGCCAGCAGCCCGCAGGGGACCTACGAGCAGTACTTC
CDR3 length: 18; V gene: TRBV5-1; D gene: TRBD2; clone size: few; J gene: TRBJ2-5; CDR3 protein: CASSLVGTSGRRQETQYF; CDR3 DNA: TGCGCCAGCAGCTTGGTCGGGACTAGCGGGAGAAGGCAAGAGACCCAGTACTTC
CDR3 length: 16; V gene: TRBV2; D gene: TRBD1; clone size: many; J gene: TRBJ2-5; CDR3 protein: CASSLRQGRVGETQYF; CDR3 DNA: TGTGCCAGCAGCCTCCGACAGGGACGGGTGGGAGAGACCCAGTACTTC
CDR3 length: 14; V gene: TRBV20-1; D gene: NA; clone size: many; J gene: TRBJ1-4; CDR3 protein: CSAGRPGDNEKLFF; CDR3 DNA: TGCAGTGCCGGGAGGCCAGGCGATAATGAAAAACTGTTTTTT
CDR3 length: 15; V gene: TRBV5-1; D gene: TRBD2; clone size: NA; J gene: TRBJ2-1; CDR3 protein: CASSPRLAGGNEQFF; CDR3 DNA: TGCGCCAGCAGCCCCCGACTAGCGGGAGGCAATGAGCAGTTCTTC
CDR3 length: 15; V gene: TRBV5-1; D gene: NA; clone size: NA; J gene: TRBJ1-1; CDR3 protein: CASSLAGGHPTEAFF; CDR3 DNA: TGCGCCAGCAGCTTGGCCGGGGGGCATCCCACTGAAGCTTTCTTT
CDR3 length: 15; V gene: TRBV5-1; D gene: TRBD2; clone size: many; J gene: TRBJ2-1; CDR3 protein: CASSLVTSGSNEQFF; CDR3 DNA: TGCGCCAGCAGCCTAGTAACTAGCGGTAGCAATGAGCAGTTCTTC
CDR3 length: 15; V gene: TRBV9; D gene: TRBD2; clone size: NA; J gene: TRBJ2-1; CDR3 protein: CASSVLSGGPNEQFF; CDR3 DNA: TGTGCCAGCAGCGTACTCTCGGGAGGCCCGAATGAGCAGTTCTTC
CDR3 length: 17; V gene: TRBV5-1; D gene: TRBD2; clone size: NA; J gene: TRBJ2-2; CDR3 protein: CASSLVLAGDNTGELFF; CDR3 DNA: TGCGCCAGCAGCTTGGTTCTAGCGGGAGATAACACCGGGGAGCTGTTTTTT
CDR3 length: 13; V gene: TRBV7-3; D gene: NA; clone size: NA; J gene: TRBJ2-5; CDR3 protein: CASSSSGGNEQYF; CDR3 DNA: TGTGCCAGCAGCTCATCGGGGGGCAATGAGCAGTACTTC
CDR3 length: 16; V gene: TRBV12-3/TRBV12-4; D gene: NA; clone size: NA; J gene: TRBJ2-2; CDR3 protein: CASSPPMRSNTGELFF; CDR3 DNA: TGTGCCAGCAGTCCCCCGATGCGCTCGAACACCGGGGAGCTGTTTTTT
CDR3 length: 14; V gene: TRBV20-1; D gene: TRBD2; clone size: NA; J gene: TRBJ2-5; CDR3 protein: CSGVGGISIETQYF; CDR3 DNA: TGCAGCGGGGTGGGAGGGATCTCGATAGAGACCCAGTACTTC
CDR3 length: 15; V gene: TRBV11-3; D gene: NA; clone size: NA; J gene: TRBJ2-7; CDR3 protein: CASSPQGSPSYEQYF; CDR3 DNA: TGTGCCAGCAGCCCCCAAGGGTCTCCCTCCTACGAGCAGTACTTC
CDR3 length: 14; V gene: TRBV12-3/TRBV12-4; D gene: TRBD2; clone size: few; J gene: TRBJ2-7; CDR3 protein: CASSPGTSGDEQYF; CDR3 DNA: TGTGCCAGCAGTCCCGGGACTAGCGGCGACGAGCAGTACTTC
CDR3 length: 15; V gene: TRBV28; D gene: NA; clone size: NA; J gene: TRBJ2-1; CDR3 protein: CASSPLRRSYNEQFF; CDR3 DNA: TGTGCCAGCAGCCCTTTACGTCGCTCCTACAATGAGCAGTTCTTC
CDR3 length: 17; V gene: TRBV4-1; D gene: NA; clone size: many; J gene: TRBJ2-1; CDR3 protein: CASSQDLGTPSYNEQFF; CDR3 DNA: TGCGCCAGCAGCCAAGATCTCGGGACTCCATCCTACAATGAGCAGTTCTTC
CDR3 length: 18; V gene: TRBV9; D gene: TRBD2; clone size: NA; J gene: TRBJ2-3; CDR3 protein: CASSGWTSGRFWRDTQYF; CDR3 DNA: TGTGCCAGCAGCGGTTGGACTAGCGGGAGGTTTTGGAGAGATACGCAGTATTTT
CDR3 length: 15; V gene: TRBV6-2/TRBV6-3; D gene: TRBD1; clone size: NA; J gene: TRBJ2-4; CDR3 protein: CASSSRADRQNIQYF; CDR3 DNA: TGTGCCAGCAGTTCTAGGGCGGACAGGCAGAACATTCAGTACTTC
CDR3 length: 13; V gene: TRBV27; D gene: NA; clone size: NA; J gene: TRBJ2-7; CDR3 protein: CASRLGGGGEQYF; CDR3 DNA: TGTGCCAGCAGGTTAGGAGGTGGCGGAGAGCAGTACTTC
CDR3 length: 17; V gene: TRBV28; D gene: NA; clone size: NA; J gene: TRBJ2-4; CDR3 protein: CASSWGFSSLAKSIQYF; CDR3 DNA: TGTGCCAGCAGTTGGGGTTTTAGTTCGCTGGCCAAAAGCATTCAGTACTTC
CDR3 length: 13; V gene: TRBV12-3/TRBV12-4; D gene: NA; clone size: NA; J gene: TRBJ2-7; CDR3 protein: CASSLGPLNEQYF; CDR3 DNA: TGTGCCAGCAGTTTAGGTCCACTGAACGAGCAGTACTTC
CDR3 length: 12; V gene: TRBV6-6; D gene: NA; clone size: NA; J gene: TRBJ2-3; CDR3 protein: CASRDLTDTQYF; CDR3 DNA: TGTGCCAGCAGAGACCTCACAGATACGCAGTATTTT
CDR3 length: 14; V gene: TRBV6-2/TRBV6-3; D gene: NA; clone size: NA; J gene: TRBJ2-5; CDR3 protein: CASSYRLENNEQYF; CDR3 DNA: TGTGCCAGCAGTTACCGGCTAGAAAACAATGAGCAGTACTTC
CDR3 length: 13; V gene: TRBV18; D gene: NA; clone size: few; J gene: TRBJ1-2; CDR3 protein: CASSPDGSYSYTF; CDR3 DNA: TGTGCCAGCTCACCGGACGGCTCCTATAGCTACACCTTC
CDR3 length: 13; V gene: TRBV29-1; D gene: TRBD1; clone size: few; J gene: TRBJ1-4; CDR3 protein: CSAQGGPNEKLFF; CDR3 DNA: TGCAGCGCCCAGGGGGGGCCTAATGAAAAACTGTTTTTT
CDR3 length: 12; V gene: TRBV7-8; D gene: NA; clone size: NA; J gene: TRBJ1-5; CDR3 protein: CASSLGVQPQHF; CDR3 DNA: TGTGCCAGCAGCTTGGGTGTTCAGCCCCAGCATTTT
CDR3 length: 15; V gene: TRBV5-5; D gene: TRBD1; clone size: NA; J gene: TRBJ1-1; CDR3 protein: CASRGTGGWRTEAFF; CDR3 DNA: TGTGCCAGCCGCGGGACAGGGGGCTGGAGGACTGAAGCTTTCTTT
CDR3 length: 16; V gene: TRBV12-3/TRBV12-4; D gene: TRBD2; clone size: NA; J gene: TRBJ2-1; CDR3 protein: CASSLPGLARYNEQFF; CDR3 DNA: TGTGCCAGCAGTTTACCGGGACTAGCGCGCTACAATGAGCAGTTCTTC
CDR3 length: 13; V gene: TRBV6-2/TRBV6-3; D gene: NA; clone size: NA; J gene: TRBJ2-3; CDR3 protein: CASRQGSTDTQYF; CDR3 DNA: TGTGCCAGCAGGCAGGGCTCGACAGATACGCAGTATTTT